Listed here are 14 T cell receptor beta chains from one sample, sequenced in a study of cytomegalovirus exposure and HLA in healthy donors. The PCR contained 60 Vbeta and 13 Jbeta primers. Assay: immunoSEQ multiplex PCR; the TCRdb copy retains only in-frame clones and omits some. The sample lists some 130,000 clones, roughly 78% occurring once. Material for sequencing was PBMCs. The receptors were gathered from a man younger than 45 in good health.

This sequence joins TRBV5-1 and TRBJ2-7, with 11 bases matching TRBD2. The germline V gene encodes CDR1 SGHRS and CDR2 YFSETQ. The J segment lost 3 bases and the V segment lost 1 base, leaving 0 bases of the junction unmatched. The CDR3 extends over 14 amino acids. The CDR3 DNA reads TGCGCCAGCAGCTTGACTAGCGGGAGCTACGAGCAGTACTTC. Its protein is CASSLTSGSYEQYF. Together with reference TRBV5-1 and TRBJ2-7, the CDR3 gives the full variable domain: KAGVTQTPRYLIKTRGQQVTLSCSPISGHRSVSWYQQTPGQGLQFLFEYFSETQRNKGNFPGRFSGRQFSNSRSEMNVSTLELGDSALYLCASSLTSGSYEQYFGPGTRLTVT.

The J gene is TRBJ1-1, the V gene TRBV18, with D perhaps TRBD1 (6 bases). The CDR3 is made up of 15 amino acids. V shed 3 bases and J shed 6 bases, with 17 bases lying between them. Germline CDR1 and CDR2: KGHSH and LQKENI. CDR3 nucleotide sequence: TGTGCCAGCTCACCTCAGCTGGACAGTACGGCTGAAGCTTTCTTT. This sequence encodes CASSPQLDSTAEAFF.

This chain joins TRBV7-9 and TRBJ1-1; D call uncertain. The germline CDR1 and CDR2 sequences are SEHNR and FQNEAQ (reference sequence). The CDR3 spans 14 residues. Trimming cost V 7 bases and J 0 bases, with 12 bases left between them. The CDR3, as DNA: TGTGCCAGCACCCAGGCCGGGGTGAACACTGAAGCTTTCTTT. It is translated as CASTQAGVNTEAFF.

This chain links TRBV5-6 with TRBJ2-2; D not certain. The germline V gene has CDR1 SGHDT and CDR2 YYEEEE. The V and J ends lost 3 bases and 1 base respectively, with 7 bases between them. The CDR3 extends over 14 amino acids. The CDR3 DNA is TGTGCCAGCAGCTCGATAGAGAACACCGGGGAGCTGTTTTTT. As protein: CASSSIENTGELFF.

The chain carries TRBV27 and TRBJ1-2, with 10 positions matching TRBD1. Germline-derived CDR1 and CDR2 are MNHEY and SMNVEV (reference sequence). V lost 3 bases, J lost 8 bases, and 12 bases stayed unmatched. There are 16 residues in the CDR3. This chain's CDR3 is CASSLSVGGTGVGYTF. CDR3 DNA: TGTGCCAGCAGTTTGTCCGTCGGGGGGACAGGGGTCGGCTACACCTTC.

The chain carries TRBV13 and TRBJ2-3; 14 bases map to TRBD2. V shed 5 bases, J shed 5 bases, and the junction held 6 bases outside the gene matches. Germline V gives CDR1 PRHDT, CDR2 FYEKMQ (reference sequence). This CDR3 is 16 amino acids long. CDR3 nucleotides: TGTGCCAGCAGCCAAATCGGGACTAGCGGGAGAGATACGCAGTATTTT. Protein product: CASSQIGTSGRDTQYF.

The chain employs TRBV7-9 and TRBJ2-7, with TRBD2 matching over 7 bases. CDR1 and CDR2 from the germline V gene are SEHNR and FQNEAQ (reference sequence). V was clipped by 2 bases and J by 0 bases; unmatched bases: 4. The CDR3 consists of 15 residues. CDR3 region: CASSLMGGSSYEQYF. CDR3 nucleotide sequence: TGTGCCAGCAGCTTAATGGGGGGGAGCTCCTACGAGCAGTACTTC. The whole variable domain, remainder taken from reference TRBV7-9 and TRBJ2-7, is DTGVSQNPRHKITKRGQNVTFRCDPISEHNRLYWYRQTLGQGPEFLTYFQNEAQLEKSRLLSDRFSAERPKGSFSTLEIQRTEQGDSAMYLCASSLMGGSSYEQYFGPGTRLTVT.

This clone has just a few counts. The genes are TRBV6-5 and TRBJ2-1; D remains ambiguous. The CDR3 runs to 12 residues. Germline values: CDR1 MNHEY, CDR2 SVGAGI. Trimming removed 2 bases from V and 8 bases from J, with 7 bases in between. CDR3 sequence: CASSYNGHEQFF. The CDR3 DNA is TGTGCCAGCAGTTACAATGGCCATGAGCAGTTCTTC.

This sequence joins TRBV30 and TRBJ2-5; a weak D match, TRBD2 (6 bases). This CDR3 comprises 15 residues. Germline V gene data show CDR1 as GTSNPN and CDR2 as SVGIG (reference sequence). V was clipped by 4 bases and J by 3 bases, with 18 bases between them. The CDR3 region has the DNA TGTGCCTGGACAACATTAACGACTAGTAAAGAGACCCAGTACTTC. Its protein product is CAWTTLTTSKETQYF.

The CDR3, as DNA: TGTGCCAGCAGCCCCCGGGGGACAGGAGTCAATGAGCAGTTCTTC. Translating it yields CASSPRGTGVNEQFF. V gene TRBV7-9 combines with J gene TRBJ2-1; TRBD1 matches 8 bases. Germline V gene lookup returns CDR1 SEHNR and CDR2 FQNEAQ (reference sequence). J lost 6 bases, V lost 5 bases, and 9 bases had no gene match. The CDR3 consists of 15 residues.

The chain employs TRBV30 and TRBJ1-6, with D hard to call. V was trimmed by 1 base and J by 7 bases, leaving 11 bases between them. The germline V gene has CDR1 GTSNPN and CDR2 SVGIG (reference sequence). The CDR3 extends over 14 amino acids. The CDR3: CAWSGGLVNSPLHF. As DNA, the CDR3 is TGTGCCTGGAGTGGCGGACTCGTCAATTCACCCCTCCACTTT.

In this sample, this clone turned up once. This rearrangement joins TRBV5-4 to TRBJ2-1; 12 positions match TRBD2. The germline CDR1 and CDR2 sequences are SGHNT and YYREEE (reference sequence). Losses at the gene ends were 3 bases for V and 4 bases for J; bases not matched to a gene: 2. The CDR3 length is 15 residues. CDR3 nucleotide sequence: TGTGCCAGCAGCTCCGGGACTAGCGGGTACAATGAGCAGTTCTTC. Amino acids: CASSSGTSGYNEQFF.

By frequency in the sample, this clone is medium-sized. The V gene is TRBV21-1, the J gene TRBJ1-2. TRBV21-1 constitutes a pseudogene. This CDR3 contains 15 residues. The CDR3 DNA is TGTGCCAGCAGCACCACGGGGGGGGAGGGCTATGGCTACACCTTC. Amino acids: CASSTTGGEGYGYTF.

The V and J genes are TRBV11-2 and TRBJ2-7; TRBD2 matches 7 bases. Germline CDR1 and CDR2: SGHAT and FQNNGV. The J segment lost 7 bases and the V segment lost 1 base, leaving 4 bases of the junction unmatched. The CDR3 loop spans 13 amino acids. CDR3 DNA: TGTGCCAGCAGCTTAGTCCCCGGGGGGGAGCAGTACTTC. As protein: CASSLVPGGEQYF.